These 24 T cell receptor beta chains were all obtained from the same sample, sequenced in a study of blood T cell repertoires in COVID-19. Libraries were prepared by immunoSEQ multiplex PCR; TCRdb keeps only in-frame clonotypes and omits some of them. The table lists 190,000 or so clones, around 87% of them singletons. Source material: peripheral blood. The receptors here all came from a middle-aged man with active or convalescent COVID-19.

The chain links TRBV28 to TRBJ1-6, with a tentative D call TRBD1 (5 bases). Trimming stripped 6 bases from V and 10 bases from J, with 10 bases between. The CDR3 extends over 12 amino acids. Germline CDR1 reads MDHEN; CDR2 reads SYDVKM. CDR3 in DNA: TGTGCCAGCAGACGGGGGGGGTCACCCCTCCACTTT. It is translated as CASRRGGSPLHF.

V and J are TRBV5-1 and TRBJ2-3; TRBD2 matches at 9 bases. This CDR3 is built from 14 residues. V was clipped by 4 bases and J by 2 bases; unmatched bases: 2. CDR1 and CDR2 (germline): SGHRS, YFSETQ. CDR3 in amino acids: CASSRGGDTDTQYF. CDR3 coding DNA: TGCGCCAGCAGCCGCGGGGGGGACACAGATACGCAGTATTTT.

V is TRBV6-4 and J is TRBJ1-1; 7 bases are shared with TRBD1. Germline V gives CDR1 MRHNA, CDR2 SNTAGT. The trim removed 5 bases at V and 14 bases at J, leaving 8 bases unmatched. The CDR3 totals 11 residues. The CDR3 loop is CASSSGGGTFF. DNA for the CDR3: TGTGCCAGCAGTTCAGGGGGAGGAACCTTCTTT.

This chain joins TRBV28 and TRBJ1-5; the D gene is possibly TRBD1 (5 bases). V was shortened by 3 bases and J by 0 bases, with 9 bases between the two germline ends. The CDR3 is made up of 15 amino acids. Germline loops: CDR1 MDHEN, CDR2 SYDVKM. CDR3: CASSFRGSSNQPQHF. CDR3 nucleotide sequence: TGTGCCAGCAGTTTTCGGGGGTCTAGCAATCAGCCCCAGCATTTT.

This chain connects TRBV7-6 to TRBJ2-2, with TRBD2 identical over 16 bases. With V trimmed by 5 bases and J by 0 bases, 3 bases remained unmatched. This CDR3 comprises 18 residues. The germline CDR1 and CDR2 sequences are SGHVS and FNYEAQ. The CDR3, as DNA: TGTGCCAGCAGCCTGGGACTAGCGGGGGGGGCGAACACCGGGGAGCTGTTTTTT. Protein sequence: CASSLGLAGGANTGELFF.

The CDR3 coding sequence is TGTGCCAGCAGTGAATCCGGCTCAGGGAATAGCAATCAGCCCCAGCATTTT. Protein: CASSESGSGNSNQPQHF. This chain connects TRBV25-1 to TRBJ1-5, with D maybe TRBD1 (5 bases). CDR1 MGHDK and CDR2 SYGVNS come from the germline V gene. V was pared by 1 base and J by 0 bases, with 13 bases between. The CDR3 is 17 amino acids.

The J gene is TRBJ1-2, the V gene TRBV28; no firm D call. From germline, CDR1 is MDHEN and CDR2 SYDVKM. V was shortened by 4 bases and J by 5 bases, with 17 bases between the two germline ends. The CDR3 has 15 residues. The CDR3 reads CASSSNFQRVYGYTF. The DNA for the CDR3 is TGTGCCAGCAGTTCCAATTTCCAGCGGGTTTATGGCTACACCTTC.

The chain is built from TRBV4-1 and TRBJ2-3, with TRBD2 as a possible D gene (6 bases). The CDR3 consists of 16 residues. Germline V gives CDR1 MGHRA, CDR2 YSYEKL. Between the trimmed V and J ends, which lost 0 bases and 4 bases, there was a span of 14 bases. The CDR3 nucleotides read TGCGCCAGCAGCCAAGATAAGGTAGGAGGGGCAGATACGCAGTATTTT. Its translation: CASSQDKVGGADTQYF.

The chain uses TRBV5-1 and TRBJ1-3, with TRBD1 identical over 10 bases. CDR1 and CDR2 from the germline V gene are SGHRS and YFSETQ. V trimming: 3 bases; J trimming: 4 bases; junction bases outside the gene matches: 4. CDR3 length equals 15 residues. Here the CDR3 DNA reads TGCGCCAGCAGCTCAGCGACAGGGGGCGGAAACACCATATATTTT. Its translation: CASSSATGGGNTIYF.

In this sample, this clone turned up once. The chain employs TRBV5-4 and TRBJ1-6; D gene ambiguous. The V and J ends lost 5 bases and 0 bases respectively, with 9 bases between them. CDR3 length equals 15 residues. The germline gives CDR1 SGHNT, CDR2 YYREEE (reference sequence). CDR3 region: CASRAGGSYNSPLHF. Here the CDR3 DNA reads TGTGCCAGCAGGGCGGGCGGCTCCTATAATTCACCCCTCCACTTT. The variable domain in full, with the rest retrieved from reference TRBV5-4 and TRBJ1-6, is ETGVTQSPTHLIKTRGQQVTLRCSSQSGHNTVSWYQQALGQGPQFIFQYYREEENGRGNFPPRFSGLQFPNYSSELNVNALELDDSALYLCASRAGGSYNSPLHFGNGTRLTVT.

This sequence joins TRBV23-1 and TRBJ1-3, with a tentative D call TRBD1 (6 bases). TRBV23-1 is designated an ORF whose function remains uncertain. CDR3 length: 15 residues. The ends were cut back, 2 bases at V and 0 bases at J, with 8 bases in the middle. The CDR3 DNA sequence: TGCGCCAGCAGTCAAACAGGGTACTCTGGAAACACCATATATTTT. Translating gives CASSQTGYSGNTIYF.

V and J are TRBV7-9 and TRBJ1-4, with 7 bases lining up with TRBD1. The CDR3 loop spans 14 amino acids. Germline values: CDR1 SEHNR, CDR2 FQNEAQ (reference sequence). V was clipped by 5 bases and J by 4 bases; unmatched bases: 4. CDR3 in DNA: TGTGCCAGCAGCCCGGGACAGAGTAATGAAAAACTGTTTTTT. Amino acids: CASSPGQSNEKLFF.

The chain is built from TRBV12-5 and TRBJ2-1; the D is unclear. Trimming cost V 6 bases and J 5 bases, with 14 bases left between them. There are 14 residues in the CDR3. The germline gives CDR1 LGHNT, CDR2 FRNRAP. CDR3 amino acids: CASGRRRLDNEQFF. CDR3 coding DNA: TGTGCTAGTGGCCGACGTAGGCTAGACAATGAGCAGTTCTTC.

The CDR3 DNA reads as TGTGCCAGCAGTCAGACCACAGGGTTGGAACTGTTTTTT. This codes for CASSQTTGLELFF. This chain joins TRBV27 and TRBJ1-4, with a weak D call TRBD1 (6 bases). CDR3 length: 13 amino acids. V lost 5 bases and J lost 12, with 16 bases in between. Germline V gene sequence: CDR1 MNHEY, CDR2 SMNVEV (reference sequence).

CDR3 nucleotide sequence: TGCGCCAGCAGTCAGAGCAGGGGGAATCACTGCACTAATGAAAAACTGTTTTTT. As protein: CASSQSRGNHCTNEKLFF. The rearrangement joins TRBV23-1 to TRBJ1-4; 7 nucleotides agree with TRBD1. TRBV23-1 is given ORF status, its function remaining uncertain. The CDR3 is 18 amino acids. The ends lost 3 bases at V and 2 bases at J; junction bases unmatched: 12.

The chain uses TRBV19 and TRBJ1-5; TRBD1 might be the D (5 bases). V lost 3 bases and J 0 bases, leaving 12 bases between the germline ends. CDR1 LNHDA and CDR2 SQIVND come from the germline V gene (reference sequence). The CDR3 runs 16 residues. CDR3 region: CASSMTDLYSNQPQHF. The CDR3 nucleotides are TGTGCCAGTAGTATGACAGACCTATATAGCAATCAGCCCCAGCATTTT.

Remarks on this clone: Relative to the germline gene, one junction end is altered; a read error may explain this. This sequence joins TRBV27 and TRBJ2-1, with 9 bases aligning to TRBD1. Looked up from germline, CDR1 is MNHEY and CDR2 is SMNVEV (reference sequence). The CDR3 sequence is 14 residues long. CDR3 DNA sequence: TGTGCCAGCTGTTTAGGACAGGGGCTCGATGAGCAGTTCTTC. Translating it yields CASCLGQGLDEQFF.

This chain joins TRBV24-1 and TRBJ2-3; no clear D. This CDR3 region has 16 residues. The germline V and J ends were trimmed by 4 bases and 2 bases, with 15 bases remaining between them. The germline CDR1 and CDR2 sequences are KGHDR and SFDVKD. CDR3 sequence: CATSDPRHQSTDTQYF. CDR3 nucleotide sequence: TGTGCCACCAGTGACCCCCGACATCAATCCACAGATACGCAGTATTTT.

J is TRBJ2-7 and V is TRBV9; TRBD2 might be the D (6 bases). V was shortened by 1 base and J by 3 bases, with 14 bases between the two germline ends. Germline V gives CDR1 SGDLS, CDR2 YYNGEE. The CDR3 sequence is 15 residues long. The CDR3 DNA reads TGTGCCAGCAGCGTAACGGGGGAAGCGGACTACGAGCAGTACTTC. Its translation is CASSVTGEADYEQYF.

The rearrangement links TRBV5-1 to TRBJ1-6; 8 bases align to TRBD1. The CDR3 consists of 15 residues. Germline lookup yields CDR1 SGHRS and CDR2 YFSETQ. Trimming at V came to 6 bases and at J to 4 bases, leaving 6 bases not matched to a gene. The CDR3 nucleotides read TGCGCCAGCACTGCAGGGGGCTTTTATAATTCACCCCTCCACTTT. Protein sequence: CASTAGGFYNSPLHF.

The sample holds a few counts of this clone. This sequence joins TRBV25-1 and TRBJ1-6; D is ambiguous. Germline V gene lookup returns CDR1 MGHDK and CDR2 SYGVNS. This CDR3 is built from 13 residues. The V end lost 5 bases, the J end lost 6 bases, and 8 bases lay between the germline ends. The CDR3 nucleotides are TGTGCCAGCAGTCCAGGTGGTAATTCACCCCTCCACTTT. It specifies CASSPGGNSPLHF.

V and J are TRBV7-3 and TRBJ2-2, with TRBD1 as a possible D gene (5 bases). Trimming cost V 5 bases and J 7 bases, with 14 bases left between them. CDR3 size: 14 residues. The germline V gene has CDR1 SGHTA and CDR2 FQGTGA. The CDR3: CASSLNRSNGELFF. The CDR3 DNA is TGTGCCAGCAGCCTGAACAGGTCTAACGGGGAGCTGTTTTTT.

A few counts support this clone. This chain links TRBV30 with TRBJ2-7; 7 bases line up with TRBD1. Germline trimming cut 4 bases from V and 3 bases from J; bases unmatched to any gene: 3. The V gene's germline CDR1 is GTSNPN and CDR2 SVGIG (reference sequence). This CDR3 is 12 amino acids long. In DNA form, the CDR3 reads TGTGCCTGGACCAGACAGGGCTACGAGCAGTACTTC. As protein: CAWTRQGYEQYF.

The chain combines TRBV3-1 (or the pseudogene TRBV3-2) with TRBJ2-6, with unresolved D. Germline CDR1 LGHDT, CDR2 YNNKEL (reference sequence). CDR3 length: 15 amino acids. V was clipped by 2 bases and J by 2 bases, with 7 bases between them. CDR3 bases: TGTGCCAGCAGCCAAAGACGGGCTGGGGCCAACGTCCTGACTTTC. It codes for CASSQRRAGANVLTF.